One T cell receptor (beta chain) is described in this entry. The antigen is not known. Each donor gave one heparinised blood draw averaging around 120 mL. By way of CD45RO/CCR7/CD25/CD127/CD95/CD27, the CD4+ regulatory, stem cell-like memory, central memory and naive cells were sorted. The isolated RNA, all of it, was reverse transcribed, so expressed TCRB transcripts were what got sequenced. Some clones are missing from TCRdb's copy, which holds only in-frame ones; the method was immunoSEQ multiplex PCR. The sample records some 200,000 clones, 16% being singletons. The source of the sample is a study of beta chain features in type 1 diabetes. Study-level information: Similarity in age, gender and cell yields was seen between patients and healthy donors.

The study, taken as a whole, reports: It was among patients, rather than healthy donors, that naive, central memory and Treg TCRB repertoires appeared more similar. The study found moderately but significantly shorter TCRB CDR3s in all four CD4+ subsets of Type 1 diabetes patients.

The CDR3 loop spans 11 amino acids. In germline, CDR1 is ENHRY, CDR2 SYGVKD. V lost 7 bases, J lost 5 bases, and 1 base stayed unmatched. The rearrangement uses TRBV10-3 and TRBJ1-1; 7 nucleotides match TRBD1. The source is a man aged 25 to 45 with type 1 diabetes. The specimen sequenced was naive CD4+ T cells from blood. The chain's CDR3 is CAITGGTEAFF. CDR3 DNA: TGTGCCATCACAGGGGGGACTGAAGCTTTCTTT.